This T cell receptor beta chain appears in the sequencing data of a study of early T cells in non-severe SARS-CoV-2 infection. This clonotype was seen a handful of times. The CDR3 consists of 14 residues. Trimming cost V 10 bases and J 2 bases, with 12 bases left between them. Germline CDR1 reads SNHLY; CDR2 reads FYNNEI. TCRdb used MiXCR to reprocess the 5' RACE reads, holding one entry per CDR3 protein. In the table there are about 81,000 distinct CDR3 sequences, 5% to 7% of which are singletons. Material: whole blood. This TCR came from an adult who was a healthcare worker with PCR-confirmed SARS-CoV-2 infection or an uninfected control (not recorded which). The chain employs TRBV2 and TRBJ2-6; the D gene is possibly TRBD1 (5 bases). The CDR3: CATPVGAGANVLTF. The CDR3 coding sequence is TGTGCCACCCCGGTAGGGGCTGGGGCCAACGTCCTGACTTTC.